This is a list of T cell receptor beta chains from one sample in a study of graft-versus-host responses after intestinal transplantation. Sequencing was performed with immunoSEQ multiplex PCR; in TCRdb, only in-frame clones are kept and a portion is missing. The sample comprises around 100,000 clones, about 88% of which are singletons, and more than 0.75% rests with the top ten. Their target antigens are unknown. This specimen was unstimulated CD4+ T cells sorted from spleen or lymph node cells, taken before transplant. These TCRs come from a human donor who was the organ donor for an intestinal transplant. Each CDR3 is given with its conserved first and last residue. D genes are given only for firm matches. A clone size is listed for some rows: how often the clone was seen (once, few, many), or a class if it is expanded.

d_call: TRBD1; clone_size: .; v_call: TRBV18; j_call: TRBJ2-7; cdr3_nt: TGTGCCAGCTCACCCGGGACAGGGAAGGACTACGAGCAGTACTTC; cdr3_aa: CASSPGTGKDYEQYF
d_call: .; clone_size: .; v_call: TRBV5-1; j_call: TRBJ1-1; cdr3_nt: TGCGCCAGCAGCTTTTTAAAGTGGGAGACCACTGAAGCTTTCTTT; cdr3_aa: CASSFLKWETTEAFF
d_call: .; clone_size: few; v_call: TRBV5-6; j_call: TRBJ1-5; cdr3_nt: TGTGCCAGCAGCTTGGGCAATCAGCCCCAGCATTTT; cdr3_aa: CASSLGNQPQHF
d_call: .; clone_size: .; v_call: TRBV19; j_call: TRBJ1-6; cdr3_nt: TGTGCCAGTGGGCGGACGAGCTCCTATAATTCACCCCTCCACTTT; cdr3_aa: CASGRTSSYNSPLHF
d_call: .; clone_size: few; v_call: TRBV6-1; j_call: TRBJ1-2; cdr3_nt: TGTGCCAGCAGATTACAGGGTTTATACTATGGCTACACCTTC; cdr3_aa: CASRLQGLYYGYTF
d_call: .; clone_size: once; v_call: TRBV2; j_call: TRBJ2-7; cdr3_nt: TGTGCCAGCAGTCAACAGCTCTACGAGCAGTACTTC; cdr3_aa: CASSQQLYEQYF
d_call: .; clone_size: .; v_call: TRBV4-2; j_call: TRBJ2-3; cdr3_nt: TGTGCCAGCAGCCAGCGGGGCACAGATACGCAGTATTTT; cdr3_aa: CASSQRGTDTQYF
d_call: .; clone_size: .; v_call: TRBV15; j_call: TRBJ2-3; cdr3_nt: TGTGCCACCAGCAGAGATTCTGGAGATACGCAGTATTTT; cdr3_aa: CATSRDSGDTQYF
d_call: .; clone_size: .; v_call: TRBV19; j_call: TRBJ2-3; cdr3_nt: TGTGCCAGTAGAAGGCAAGGTGATACGCAGTATTTT; cdr3_aa: CASRRQGDTQYF
d_call: TRBD1; clone_size: once; v_call: TRBV5-1; j_call: TRBJ1-2; cdr3_nt: TGCGCCAGCAGCTTGGCGGCAGGGGGCTTAGCTAACTATGGCTACACCTTC; cdr3_aa: CASSLAAGGLANYGYTF
d_call: .; clone_size: .; v_call: TRBV7-3; j_call: TRBJ1-1; cdr3_nt: TGTGCCAGCAGCCCCTTGGGGCAGGGACGGGCTTTCTTT; cdr3_aa: CASSPLGQGRAFF
d_call: .; clone_size: .; v_call: TRBV25-1; j_call: TRBJ1-1; cdr3_nt: TGTGCCAGCAGTGAATGGGGAGGGGCTGAAGCTTTCTTT; cdr3_aa: CASSEWGGAEAFF
d_call: TRBD1; clone_size: .; v_call: TRBV5-1; j_call: TRBJ2-4; cdr3_nt: TGCGCCAGCAGCTGGACAGGGAGGATAGACATTCAGTACTTC; cdr3_aa: CASSWTGRIDIQYF
d_call: TRBD1; clone_size: .; v_call: TRBV15; j_call: TRBJ1-5; cdr3_nt: TGTGCCACCAGCAGAGAGATGGGGGACAGGCGGCAGCCCCAGCATTTT; cdr3_aa: CATSREMGDRRQPQHF
d_call: .; clone_size: .; v_call: TRBV6-1; j_call: TRBJ2-7; cdr3_nt: TGTGCCAGCAGTGGAACCTTAGGGGGCTACGAGCAGTACTTC; cdr3_aa: CASSGTLGGYEQYF
d_call: .; clone_size: .; v_call: TRBV30; j_call: TRBJ2-3; cdr3_nt: TGTGCCTGGAGCCGGGGCGGGGGCACAGATACGCAGTATTTT; cdr3_aa: CAWSRGGGTDTQYF
d_call: .; clone_size: few; v_call: TRBV6-5; j_call: TRBJ1-5; cdr3_nt: TGTGCCAGCAGTTACTCGTCCAGCCATTATCAGCCCCAGCATTTT; cdr3_aa: CASSYSSSHYQPQHF
d_call: TRBD2; clone_size: .; v_call: TRBV5-4; j_call: TRBJ2-3; cdr3_nt: TGTGCCAGCAGCCCGGCTGAGAGCGGGGGGGGCACAGATACGCAGTATTTT; cdr3_aa: CASSPAESGGGTDTQYF
d_call: TRBD1; clone_size: .; v_call: TRBV9; j_call: TRBJ2-3; cdr3_nt: TGTGCCAGCAGCCGGGGACAGTTCGTAGCAGATACGCAGTATTTT; cdr3_aa: CASSRGQFVADTQYF